The rows below give T cell receptor beta chains drawn from one sample of a study of early T cells in non-severe SARS-CoV-2 infection. A single record per CDR3 protein comes from TCRdb applying MiXCR to the 5' RACE reads. Among more than 80,000 distinct CDR3 sequences listed, roughly an eighth were seen once. Sample: whole blood. The receptors were sampled from an adult who was a healthcare worker with PCR-confirmed SARS-CoV-2 infection or an uninfected control (not recorded which). The CDR3 runs from the conserved cysteine through the conserved F or W. D genes are given only for firm matches. Size is stated for part of the rows, as once, few or many counts, or as a class when the clone is expanded.

J gene: TRBJ2-3
V gene: TRBV12-3/TRBV12-4
D gene: NA
clone size: many
CDR3 length: 11
CDR3 DNA: TGTGCCAGCAGGGGGACAGATACGCAGTATTTT
CDR3 protein: CASRGTDTQYF

J gene: TRBJ1-2
V gene: TRBV6-5
D gene: TRBD1
clone size: NA
CDR3 length: 16
CDR3 DNA: TGTGCCACCATCGCGCAAAGTCCGGGACAGGCCCGTGGCTACACCTTC
CDR3 protein: CATIAQSPGQARGYTF

J gene: TRBJ1-1
V gene: TRBV12-3/TRBV12-4
D gene: NA
clone size: NA
CDR3 length: 13
CDR3 DNA: TGTGCCGGCACCCCAACCGGATCCACTGAAGCTTTCTTT
CDR3 protein: CAGTPTGSTEAFF

J gene: TRBJ1-1
V gene: TRBV14
D gene: NA
clone size: NA
CDR3 length: 15
CDR3 DNA: TGTGCCAGCAGCCCCGGACACGACGGGAACACTGAAGCTTTCTTT
CDR3 protein: CASSPGHDGNTEAFF

J gene: TRBJ1-2
V gene: TRBV27
D gene: NA
clone size: few
CDR3 length: 15
CDR3 DNA: TGTGCCAGCAGTTTATCTGGGACGGCTAACTATGGCTACACCTTC
CDR3 protein: CASSLSGTANYGYTF

J gene: TRBJ2-7
V gene: TRBV6-2/TRBV6-3
D gene: NA
clone size: NA
CDR3 length: 13
CDR3 DNA: TGTGCCAGCAGTTACTCGGTAGCTTACGAGCAGTACTTC
CDR3 protein: CASSYSVAYEQYF

J gene: TRBJ2-5
V gene: TRBV20-1
D gene: TRBD2
clone size: few
CDR3 length: 15
CDR3 DNA: TGCAGTGCTCCCGGACGACTAGCGGGCGAAGAGACCCAGTACTTC
CDR3 protein: CSAPGRLAGEETQYF

J gene: TRBJ2-7
V gene: TRBV6-6
D gene: TRBD1
clone size: many
CDR3 length: 14
CDR3 DNA: TGTGCCAGCATCCTAGGGGGCAGCTCCTACGAGCAGTACTTC
CDR3 protein: CASILGGSSYEQYF

J gene: TRBJ1-2
V gene: TRBV20-1
D gene: TRBD1
clone size: NA
CDR3 length: 12
CDR3 DNA: TGCAGTGCGATACAGGGGGCCAGGGGCTACACCTTC
CDR3 protein: CSAIQGARGYTF

J gene: TRBJ1-4
V gene: TRBV20-1
D gene: TRBD1
clone size: many
CDR3 length: 12
CDR3 DNA: TGCAGTGCCGGGGCAGGGGGTAAAAAACTGTTTTTT
CDR3 protein: CSAGAGGKKLFF

J gene: TRBJ2-3
V gene: TRBV5-4
D gene: TRBD2
clone size: few
CDR3 length: 14
CDR3 DNA: TGTGCCAGCAGCATAAGAATGGGAGGGGATACGCAGTATTTT
CDR3 protein: CASSIRMGGDTQYF

J gene: TRBJ2-3
V gene: TRBV6-5
D gene: NA
clone size: many
CDR3 length: 14
CDR3 DNA: TGTGCCAGCAGACCCGGGCCTAGCACAGATACGCAGTATTTT
CDR3 protein: CASRPGPSTDTQYF

J gene: TRBJ2-2
V gene: TRBV10-2
D gene: NA
clone size: NA
CDR3 length: 12
CDR3 DNA: TGCGCCAGCAGTGAGCCCCCCGGGGAGCTGTTTTTT
CDR3 protein: CASSEPPGELFF

J gene: TRBJ2-2
V gene: TRBV6-4
D gene: TRBD2
clone size: few
CDR3 length: 18
CDR3 DNA: TGTGCCAGCACCTCCGGACTAGCGGGGGGGCCGGGCACCGGGGAGCTGTTTTTT
CDR3 protein: CASTSGLAGGPGTGELFF

J gene: TRBJ1-2
V gene: TRBV9
D gene: NA
clone size: NA
CDR3 length: 13
CDR3 DNA: TGTGCCAGCAGCGTAATGACAGACACCCCCGACACCTTC
CDR3 protein: CASSVMTDTPDTF

J gene: TRBJ2-1
V gene: TRBV7-2
D gene: NA
clone size: many
CDR3 length: 12
CDR3 DNA: TGTGCCAGCAGCCAACGGTCGGGATGGCAGTTCTTC
CDR3 protein: CASSQRSGWQFF

J gene: TRBJ2-7
V gene: TRBV29-1
D gene: NA
clone size: many
CDR3 length: 11
CDR3 DNA: TGCAGCGGCGCGGACAGCTACGAGCAGTACTTC
CDR3 protein: CSGADSYEQYF

J gene: TRBJ1-5
V gene: TRBV5-4
D gene: NA
clone size: many
CDR3 length: 14
CDR3 DNA: TGTGCCAGCAGCTTCGGGGGTATTGGTCAGCCCCAGCATTTT
CDR3 protein: CASSFGGIGQPQHF

J gene: TRBJ2-7
V gene: TRBV19
D gene: TRBD2
clone size: NA
CDR3 length: 14
CDR3 DNA: TGTGCCAGTATGGTGTCTAGCGGGGCCCACGAGCAGTACTTC
CDR3 protein: CASMVSSGAHEQYF

J gene: TRBJ2-5
V gene: TRBV18
D gene: NA
clone size: NA
CDR3 length: 13
CDR3 DNA: TGTGCCAGCTCACCAAGACTCGAAGAGACCCAGTACTTC
CDR3 protein: CASSPRLEETQYF

J gene: TRBJ2-7
V gene: TRBV6-2/TRBV6-3
D gene: TRBD2
clone size: NA
CDR3 length: 17
CDR3 DNA: TGTGCCAGCAGTGACTACCCGGGACTAGCGGACCACTACGAGCAGTACTTC
CDR3 protein: CASSDYPGLADHYEQYF

J gene: TRBJ1-2
V gene: TRBV7-9
D gene: TRBD1
clone size: many
CDR3 length: 12
CDR3 DNA: TGTGCCAGCAGCTCCAGGGGGCACGGCTACACCTTC
CDR3 protein: CASSSRGHGYTF

J gene: TRBJ1-6
V gene: TRBV30
D gene: TRBD1
clone size: NA
CDR3 length: 14
CDR3 DNA: TGTGCCTGGAGTGTACGACAGGGGGATTCACCCCTCCACTTT
CDR3 protein: CAWSVRQGDSPLHF

J gene: TRBJ2-7
V gene: TRBV4-3
D gene: NA
clone size: few
CDR3 length: 13
CDR3 DNA: TGCGCCAGCAGCCAAGGGGATAGCTACGAGCAGTACTTC
CDR3 protein: CASSQGDSYEQYF

J gene: TRBJ2-7
V gene: TRBV5-6
D gene: TRBD2
clone size: many
CDR3 length: 20
CDR3 DNA: TGTGCCAGCAGCTTTCCAAAGGGAGGACTAGCGGGGTTCAGCTCCTACGAGCAGTACTTC
CDR3 protein: CASSFPKGGLAGFSSYEQYF

J gene: TRBJ2-4
V gene: TRBV14
D gene: NA
clone size: many
CDR3 length: 16
CDR3 DNA: TGTGCCAGCAGCCCACCCCCGGACCAAGACAAAAACATTCAGTACTTC
CDR3 protein: CASSPPPDQDKNIQYF

J gene: TRBJ2-7
V gene: TRBV19
D gene: TRBD1
clone size: many
CDR3 length: 20
CDR3 DNA: TGTGCCAGTAGTATGGAGATGAGTTTGCGGACCGGGACAGGGCGCTACGAGCAGTACTTC
CDR3 protein: CASSMEMSLRTGTGRYEQYF

J gene: TRBJ2-7
V gene: TRBV2
D gene: NA
clone size: many
CDR3 length: 13
CDR3 DNA: TGTGCCAGCAGAAAGACAGATCCCTACGAGCAGTACTTC
CDR3 protein: CASRKTDPYEQYF

J gene: TRBJ2-1
V gene: TRBV6-1
D gene: NA
clone size: few
CDR3 length: 13
CDR3 DNA: TGTGCCAGCAGTGCACTAGAGGGCGGTGAGCAGTTCTTC
CDR3 protein: CASSALEGGEQFF

J gene: TRBJ1-2
V gene: TRBV20-1
D gene: NA
clone size: few
CDR3 length: 14
CDR3 DNA: TGCAGTGCCCAGCCACCCGGGACGGACTATGGCTACACCTTC
CDR3 protein: CSAQPPGTDYGYTF

J gene: TRBJ2-3
V gene: TRBV5-1
D gene: NA
clone size: many
CDR3 length: 14
CDR3 DNA: TGCGCCAGCAGCCCCGGGCAGGGTACAGATACGCAGTATTTT
CDR3 protein: CASSPGQGTDTQYF

J gene: TRBJ1-3
V gene: TRBV7-2
D gene: NA
clone size: NA
CDR3 length: 15
CDR3 DNA: TGTGCCACTAGTATGGGGTGGGGCTCTGGAAACACCATATATTTT
CDR3 protein: CATSMGWGSGNTIYF

J gene: TRBJ1-1
V gene: TRBV29-1
D gene: NA
clone size: many
CDR3 length: 13
CDR3 DNA: TGCAGCGTTGATCGGCAGGGAGGGACTGAAGCTTTCTTT
CDR3 protein: CSVDRQGGTEAFF

J gene: TRBJ1-4
V gene: TRBV6-1
D gene: TRBD1
clone size: few
CDR3 length: 14
CDR3 DNA: TGTGCCATCCAGGGGGGACAGTCAAGTGAAAAACTGTTTTTT
CDR3 protein: CAIQGGQSSEKLFF

J gene: TRBJ1-2
V gene: TRBV6-1
D gene: NA
clone size: few
CDR3 length: 13
CDR3 DNA: TGTGCCAGCAGTGAAAGAACTCCACCGGACTACACCTTC
CDR3 protein: CASSERTPPDYTF

J gene: TRBJ1-1
V gene: TRBV5-1
D gene: NA
clone size: many
CDR3 length: 14
CDR3 DNA: TGCGCCAGCAGCTTACTACACATGAACACTGAAGCTTTCTTT
CDR3 protein: CASSLLHMNTEAFF

J gene: TRBJ2-1
V gene: TRBV6-1
D gene: TRBD2
clone size: many
CDR3 length: 17
CDR3 DNA: TGTGCCAGCAGTTCCTGGAGTAGCGGGGACATTTACAATGAGCAGTTCTTC
CDR3 protein: CASSSWSSGDIYNEQFF

J gene: TRBJ2-2
V gene: TRBV30
D gene: NA
clone size: many
CDR3 length: 12
CDR3 DNA: TGTGCCTGGGCCCCTTCAACCGTGGAGCTGTTTTTT
CDR3 protein: CAWAPSTVELFF

J gene: TRBJ1-5
V gene: TRBV3-1
D gene: NA
clone size: NA
CDR3 length: 14
CDR3 DNA: TGTGCCAGCAGCCCCCACTTAGGTAGCCAGCCCCAGCATTTT
CDR3 protein: CASSPHLGSQPQHF

J gene: TRBJ1-2
V gene: TRBV6-2/TRBV6-3
D gene: NA
clone size: NA
CDR3 length: 18
CDR3 DNA: TGTGCCAGCAGTTACTCAGTGGGCGACAGGACCCGGAACTATGGCTACACCTTC
CDR3 protein: CASSYSVGDRTRNYGYTF

J gene: TRBJ2-7
V gene: TRBV29-1
D gene: NA
clone size: NA
CDR3 length: 14
CDR3 DNA: TGCAGCGTTGGGGTGGGGAACTCGTCACCCGAGCAGTACTTC
CDR3 protein: CSVGVGNSSPEQYF

J gene: TRBJ2-1
V gene: TRBV29-1
D gene: TRBD1
clone size: few
CDR3 length: 14
CDR3 DNA: TGCAGCGTTGGAACGACAGGGCTCTACAATGAGCAGTTCTTC
CDR3 protein: CSVGTTGLYNEQFF

J gene: TRBJ1-5
V gene: TRBV18
D gene: NA
clone size: many
CDR3 length: 13
CDR3 DNA: TGTGCCAGCTCACCGTATAGCAATCAGCCCCAGCATTTT
CDR3 protein: CASSPYSNQPQHF

J gene: TRBJ2-3
V gene: TRBV21-1
D gene: NA
clone size: many
CDR3 length: 16
CDR3 DNA: TGTGCCAGCAGCAAAGGTGGGACAGGGTACGTTCATACGCAGTATTTT
CDR3 protein: CASSKGGTGYVHTQYF